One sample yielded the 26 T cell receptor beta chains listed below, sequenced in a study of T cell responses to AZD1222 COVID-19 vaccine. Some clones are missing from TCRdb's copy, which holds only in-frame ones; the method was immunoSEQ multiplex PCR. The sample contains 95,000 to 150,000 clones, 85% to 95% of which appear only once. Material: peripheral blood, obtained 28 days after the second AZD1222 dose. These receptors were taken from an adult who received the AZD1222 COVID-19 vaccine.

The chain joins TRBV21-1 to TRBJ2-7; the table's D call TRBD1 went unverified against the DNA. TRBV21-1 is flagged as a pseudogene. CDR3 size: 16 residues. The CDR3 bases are TGTGCCAGCAGCAATAAAATTGACAGGGGGCTTTACGAGCAGTACTTC. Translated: CASSNKIDRGLYEQYF.

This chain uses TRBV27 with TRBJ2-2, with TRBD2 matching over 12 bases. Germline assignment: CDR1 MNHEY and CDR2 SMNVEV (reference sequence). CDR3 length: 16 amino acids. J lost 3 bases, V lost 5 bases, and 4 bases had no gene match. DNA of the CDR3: TGTGCCAGCAGTCCCCGGACTAGCGGGGACACCGGGGAGCTGTTTTTT. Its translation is CASSPRTSGDTGELFF.

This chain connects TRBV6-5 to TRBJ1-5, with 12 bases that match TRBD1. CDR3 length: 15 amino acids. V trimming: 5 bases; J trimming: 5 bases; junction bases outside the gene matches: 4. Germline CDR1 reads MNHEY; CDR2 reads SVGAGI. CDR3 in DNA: TGTGCCAGCAGTAGCGGGACAGGGGGCGATCAGCCCCAGCATTTT. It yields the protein CASSSGTGGDQPQHF.

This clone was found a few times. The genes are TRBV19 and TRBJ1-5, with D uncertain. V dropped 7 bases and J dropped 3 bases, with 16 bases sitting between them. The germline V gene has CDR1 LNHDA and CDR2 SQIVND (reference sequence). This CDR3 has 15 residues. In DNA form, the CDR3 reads TGTGCCAGTATCCCCCGGCGAGGTATCAATCAGCCCCAGCATTTT. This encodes CASIPRRGINQPQHF.

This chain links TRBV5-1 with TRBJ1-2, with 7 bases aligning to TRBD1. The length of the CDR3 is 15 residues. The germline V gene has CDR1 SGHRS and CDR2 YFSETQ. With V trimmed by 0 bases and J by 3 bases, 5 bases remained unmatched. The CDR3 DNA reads TGCGCCAGCAGCTTGGGACCGACAGGGCACTATGGCTACACCTTC. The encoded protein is CASSLGPTGHYGYTF.

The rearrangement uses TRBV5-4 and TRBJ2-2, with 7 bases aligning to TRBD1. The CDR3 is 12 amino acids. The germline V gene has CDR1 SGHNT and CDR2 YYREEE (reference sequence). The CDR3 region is CIAGGTTGELFF. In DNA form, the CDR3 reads TGTATTGCAGGGGGTACAACCGGGGAGCTGTTTTTT. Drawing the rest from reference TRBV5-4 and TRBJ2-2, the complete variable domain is ETGVTQSPTHLIKTRGQQVTLRCSSQSGHNTVSWYQQALGQGPQFIFQYYREEENGRGNFPPRFSGLQFPNYSSELNVNALELDDSALYLCIAGGTTGELFFGEGSRLTVL.

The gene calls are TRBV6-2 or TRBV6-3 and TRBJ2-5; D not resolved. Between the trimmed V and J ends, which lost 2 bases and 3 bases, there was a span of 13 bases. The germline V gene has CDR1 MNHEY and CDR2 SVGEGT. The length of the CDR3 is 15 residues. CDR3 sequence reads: CASSYLVSTEETQYF. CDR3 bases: TGTGCCAGCAGTTACCTGGTGTCGACTGAAGAGACCCAGTACTTC.

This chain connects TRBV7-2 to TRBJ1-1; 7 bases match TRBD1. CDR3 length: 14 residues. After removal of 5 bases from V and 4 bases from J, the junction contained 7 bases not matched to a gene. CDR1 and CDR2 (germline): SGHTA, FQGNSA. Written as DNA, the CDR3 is TGTGCCAGCAGCCAAAGGGGGCTGGGCACTGAAGCTTTCTTT. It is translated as CASSQRGLGTEAFF.

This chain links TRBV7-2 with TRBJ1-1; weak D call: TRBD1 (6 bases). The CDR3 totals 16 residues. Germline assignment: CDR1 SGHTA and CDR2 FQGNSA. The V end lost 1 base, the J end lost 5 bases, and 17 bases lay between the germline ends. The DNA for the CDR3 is TGTGCCAGCAGCTTAGTGAGTGGGAGGGGGAGTACTGAAGCTTTCTTT. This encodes CASSLVSGRGSTEAFF.

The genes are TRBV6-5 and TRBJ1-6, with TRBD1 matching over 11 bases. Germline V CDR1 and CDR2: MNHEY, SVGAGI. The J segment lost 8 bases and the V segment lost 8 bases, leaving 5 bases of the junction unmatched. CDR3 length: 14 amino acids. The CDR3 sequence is CASGGQGVDSPLHF. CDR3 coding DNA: TGTGCCAGCGGGGGACAGGGGGTGGATTCACCCCTCCACTTT.

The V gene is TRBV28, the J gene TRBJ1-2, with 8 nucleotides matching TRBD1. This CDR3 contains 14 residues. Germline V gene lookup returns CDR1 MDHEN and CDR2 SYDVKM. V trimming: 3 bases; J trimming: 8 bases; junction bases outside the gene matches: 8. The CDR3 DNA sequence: TGTGCCAGCAGTTTGGGGGACAGGAACGCAGGCTACACCTTC. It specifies CASSLGDRNAGYTF.

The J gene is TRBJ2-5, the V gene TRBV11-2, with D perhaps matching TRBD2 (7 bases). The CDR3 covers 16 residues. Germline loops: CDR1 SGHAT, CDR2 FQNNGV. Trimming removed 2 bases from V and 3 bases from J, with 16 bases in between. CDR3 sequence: CASSLWGGPGKETQYF. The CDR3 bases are TGTGCCAGCAGCTTATGGGGGGGCCCGGGAAAAGAGACCCAGTACTTC.

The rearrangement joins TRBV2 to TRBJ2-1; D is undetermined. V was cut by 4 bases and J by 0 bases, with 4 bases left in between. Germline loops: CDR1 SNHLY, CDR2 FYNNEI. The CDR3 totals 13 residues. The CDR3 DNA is TGTGCCAGCAGTGTGGACTCCTACAATGAGCAGTTCTTC. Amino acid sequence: CASSVDSYNEQFF.

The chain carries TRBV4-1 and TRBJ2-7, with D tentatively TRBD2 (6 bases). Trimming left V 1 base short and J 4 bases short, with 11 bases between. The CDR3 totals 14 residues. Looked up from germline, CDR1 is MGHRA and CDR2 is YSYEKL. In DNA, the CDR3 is TGCGCCAGCAGCCAAGGAGGACGGGGGTACGAGCAGTACTTC. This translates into CASSQGGRGYEQYF.

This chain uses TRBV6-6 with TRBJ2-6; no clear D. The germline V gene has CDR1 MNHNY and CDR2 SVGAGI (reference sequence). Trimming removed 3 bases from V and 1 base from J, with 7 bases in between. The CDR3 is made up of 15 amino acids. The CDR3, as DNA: TGTGCCAGCAGTTATGTGTCTTCTGGGGCCAACGTCCTGACTTTC. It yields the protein CASSYVSSGANVLTF.

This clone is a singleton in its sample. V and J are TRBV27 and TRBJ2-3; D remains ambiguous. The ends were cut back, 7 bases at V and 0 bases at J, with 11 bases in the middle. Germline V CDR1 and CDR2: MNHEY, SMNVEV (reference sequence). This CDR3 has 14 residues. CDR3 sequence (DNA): TGTGCCAGCACAACCATATCAAGCACAGATACGCAGTATTTT. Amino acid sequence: CASTTISSTDTQYF.

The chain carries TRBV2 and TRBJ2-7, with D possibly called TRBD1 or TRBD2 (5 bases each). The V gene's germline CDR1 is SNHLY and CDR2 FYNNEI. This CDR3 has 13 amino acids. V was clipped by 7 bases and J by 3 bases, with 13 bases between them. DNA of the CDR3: TGTGCCAGCACTGACAGTACTAGCTACGAGCAGTACTTC. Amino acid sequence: CASTDSTSYEQYF.

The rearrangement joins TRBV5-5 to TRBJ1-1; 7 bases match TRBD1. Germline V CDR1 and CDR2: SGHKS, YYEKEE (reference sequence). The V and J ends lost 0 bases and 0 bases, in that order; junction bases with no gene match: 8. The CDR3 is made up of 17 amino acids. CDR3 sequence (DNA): TGTGCCAGCAGCTTGGGCGGGACAGCCCGATTGAACACTGAAGCTTTCTTT. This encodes CASSLGGTARLNTEAFF.

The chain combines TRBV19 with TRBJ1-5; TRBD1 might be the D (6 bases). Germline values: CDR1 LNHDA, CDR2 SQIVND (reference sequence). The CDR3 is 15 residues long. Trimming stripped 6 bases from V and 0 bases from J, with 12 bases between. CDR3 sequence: CASRITGHSNQPQHF. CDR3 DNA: TGTGCCAGTAGAATTACAGGGCATAGCAATCAGCCCCAGCATTTT.

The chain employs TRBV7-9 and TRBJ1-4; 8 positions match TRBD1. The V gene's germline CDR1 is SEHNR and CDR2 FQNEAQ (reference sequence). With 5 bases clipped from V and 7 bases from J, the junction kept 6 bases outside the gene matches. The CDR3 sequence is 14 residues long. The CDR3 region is CASSPRQGTEKLFF. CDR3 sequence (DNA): TGTGCCAGCAGCCCGAGACAGGGGACTGAAAAACTGTTTTTT.

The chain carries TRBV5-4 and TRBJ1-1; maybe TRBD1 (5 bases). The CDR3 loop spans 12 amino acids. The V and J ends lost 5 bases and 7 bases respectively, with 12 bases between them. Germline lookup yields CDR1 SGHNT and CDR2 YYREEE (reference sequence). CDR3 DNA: TGTGCCAGCAGACTAAACGGGGGTGAAGCTTTCTTT. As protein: CASRLNGGEAFF.

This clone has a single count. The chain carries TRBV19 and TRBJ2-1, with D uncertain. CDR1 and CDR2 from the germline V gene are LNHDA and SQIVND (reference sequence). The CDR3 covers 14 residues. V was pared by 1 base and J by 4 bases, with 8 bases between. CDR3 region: CASSIVKEYNEQFF. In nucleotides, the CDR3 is TGTGCCAGTAGTATAGTCAAGGAATACAATGAGCAGTTCTTC.

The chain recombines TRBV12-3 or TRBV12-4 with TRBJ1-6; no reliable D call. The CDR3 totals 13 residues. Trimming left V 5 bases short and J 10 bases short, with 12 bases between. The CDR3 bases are TGTGCCAGCAGTCCCACGGGAGAATCACCCCTCCACTTT. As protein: CASSPTGESPLHF.

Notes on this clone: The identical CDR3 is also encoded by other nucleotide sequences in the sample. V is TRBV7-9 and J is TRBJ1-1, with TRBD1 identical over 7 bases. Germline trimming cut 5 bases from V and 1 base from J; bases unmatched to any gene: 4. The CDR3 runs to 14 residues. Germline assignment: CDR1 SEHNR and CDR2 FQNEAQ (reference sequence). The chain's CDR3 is CASSLRQGNTEAFF. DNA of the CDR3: TGTGCCAGCAGCCTACGACAGGGGAACACTGAAGCTTTCTTT.

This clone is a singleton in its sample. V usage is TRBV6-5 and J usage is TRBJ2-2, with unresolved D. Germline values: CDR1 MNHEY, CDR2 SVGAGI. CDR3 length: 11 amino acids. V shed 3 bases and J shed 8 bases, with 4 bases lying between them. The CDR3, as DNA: TGTGCCAGCAGTTATTTGGGGGAGCTGTTTTTT. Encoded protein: CASSYLGELFF.

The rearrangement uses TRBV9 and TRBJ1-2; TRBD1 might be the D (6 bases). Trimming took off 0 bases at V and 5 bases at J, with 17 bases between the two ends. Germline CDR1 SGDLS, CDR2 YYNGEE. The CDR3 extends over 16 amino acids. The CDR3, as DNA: TGTGCCAGCAGCGTAGGAGTTTCAAGGGGGGATTATGGCTACACCTTC. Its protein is CASSVGVSRGDYGYTF.